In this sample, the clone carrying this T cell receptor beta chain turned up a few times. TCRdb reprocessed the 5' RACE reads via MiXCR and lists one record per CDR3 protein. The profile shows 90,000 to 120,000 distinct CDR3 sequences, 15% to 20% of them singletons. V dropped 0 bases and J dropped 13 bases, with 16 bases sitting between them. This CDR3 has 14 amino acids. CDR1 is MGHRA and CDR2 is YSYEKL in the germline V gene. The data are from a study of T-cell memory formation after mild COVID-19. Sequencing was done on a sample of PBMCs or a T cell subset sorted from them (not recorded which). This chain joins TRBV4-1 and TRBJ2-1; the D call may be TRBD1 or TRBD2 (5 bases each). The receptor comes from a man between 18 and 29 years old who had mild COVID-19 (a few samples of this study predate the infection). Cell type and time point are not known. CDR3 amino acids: CASSQENTGRLQFF. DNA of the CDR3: TGCGCCAGCAGCCAAGAGAATACGGGGCGCTTACAGTTCTTC.